Each of the 13 T cell receptor beta chains below was sequenced from the same sample in a study of T cell changes during pregnancy in multiple sclerosis. The table came from immunoSEQ multiplex PCR; TCRdb's copy has only in-frame clones and leaves some out. The sample records 65,000 to 90,000 clones, approximately 91% being singletons. The source material was peripheral blood, sampled in the first trimester of pregnancy. The receptor source for this set is a female donor with multiple sclerosis, enrolled in a pregnancy study.

The chain joins TRBV19 to TRBJ1-1; 9 bases align to TRBD1. CDR1 LNHDA and CDR2 SQIVND come from the germline V gene (reference sequence). The CDR3 sequence is 15 residues long. V shed 10 bases and J 0 bases; nucleotides not matched to a gene: 9. The CDR3 sequence: CANRDRVAMNTEAFF. For the CDR3, the DNA is TGTGCCAACCGGGACAGGGTGGCAATGAACACTGAAGCTTTCTTT.

This clone appeared once. The junction differs from germline at one of its ends, possibly a read error. The chain is built from TRBV18 and TRBJ1-1; the D is unclear. Germline CDR1 and CDR2: KGHSH and LQKENI. The CDR3 has 13 amino acids. DNA for the CDR3: TGTGCCAGCCCACCACCGCGGCCGAATGAAGCTTTCTTT. Its protein product is CASPPPRPNEAFF.

The V gene is TRBV6-1, the J gene TRBJ2-5; TRBD2 aligns across 8 bases. The CDR3 runs 15 residues. V lost 0 bases to trimming and J lost 4 bases; unmatched junction nucleotides: 4. Germline lookup yields CDR1 MNHNS and CDR2 SASEGT. This CDR3 reads CASSEATGGPETQYF. The CDR3 DNA reads TGTGCCAGCAGTGAAGCCACGGGAGGGCCAGAGACCCAGTACTTC.

V gene TRBV2 combines with J gene TRBJ2-3; 12 bases agree with TRBD2. The CDR3 length is 15 residues. Germline CDR1 is SNHLY and CDR2 is FYNNEI. With V trimmed by 7 bases and J by 2 bases, 4 bases remained unmatched. CDR3 protein: CASTSGRAPTDTQYF. CDR3 bases: TGTGCCAGCACTAGCGGGAGGGCCCCCACAGATACGCAGTATTTT.

The gene calls are TRBV29-1 and TRBJ1-1; D unresolved. The CDR3 runs 11 residues. Per the germline V gene, CDR1 is SQVTM and CDR2 is ANQGSEA. V lost 7 bases and J lost 7, with 13 bases in between. CDR3 nucleotide sequence: TGCAGCGCCATTCCTATCGATGAAGCTTTCTTT. It encodes CSAIPIDEAFF.

J is TRBJ2-5 and V is TRBV5-1; 7 bases align to TRBD2. V lost 4 bases to trimming and J lost 7 bases; unmatched junction nucleotides: 7. Germline V lookup: CDR1 SGHRS, CDR2 YFSETQ. The CDR3 sequence is 13 residues long. The CDR3 DNA follows: TGCGCCAGCAGCCCCGGACCGGGGGGGACCCAGTACTTC. Protein sequence: CASSPGPGGTQYF.

The J gene is TRBJ1-2, the V gene TRBV19, with D maybe TRBD1 (6 bases). This CDR3 spans 14 amino acids. Trimming took off 6 bases at V and 7 bases at J, with 18 bases between the two ends. CDR1 and CDR2 (germline): LNHDA, SQIVND (reference sequence). The CDR3 is CASRRTEASFGYTF. The DNA for the CDR3 is TGTGCCAGTAGGCGGACAGAGGCCTCTTTTGGCTACACCTTC.

The chain employs TRBV2 and TRBJ2-1; D is ambiguous. Trimming removed 2 bases at V and 1 base at J, with 6 bases between. Germline CDR1 is SNHLY and CDR2 is FYNNEI. The CDR3 runs to 14 residues. CDR3 nucleotide sequence: TGTGCCAGCAGTGAAAGCCCTTCCTACAATGAGCAGTTCTTC. The encoded protein is CASSESPSYNEQFF. Together with reference TRBV2 and TRBJ2-1, the CDR3 gives the full variable domain: EPEVTQTPSHQVTQMGQEVILRCVPISNHLYFYWYRQILGQKVEFLVSFYNNEISEKSEIFDDQFSVERPDGSNFTLKIRSTKLEDSAMYFCASSESPSYNEQFFGPGTRLTVL.

The chain links TRBV5-6 to TRBJ2-3, with D perhaps TRBD2 (5 bases). CDR1 is SGHDT, CDR2 YYEEEE, per germline. This CDR3 comprises 16 residues. Deletions cut 2 bases from V and 1 base from J, with 14 bases between. The CDR3: CASSFMGGSGTDTQYF. The CDR3 coding sequence is TGTGCCAGCAGCTTTATGGGCGGGTCTGGCACAGATACGCAGTATTTT.

This clone was recorded a few times. This chain connects TRBV7-3 to TRBJ1-1; TRBD1 agrees at 9 bases. CDR1 and CDR2 (germline): SGHTA, FQGTGA. The CDR3 contains 15 residues. V lost 1 base and J lost 5; bases outside the gene matches: 5. In DNA, the CDR3 is TGTGCCAGCAGCTTAATCGGGACAGGGCGTACTGAAGCTTTCTTT. The encoded protein is CASSLIGTGRTEAFF.

The chain combines TRBV6-6 with TRBJ1-1; 8 bases match TRBD1. The V segment lost 2 bases and the J segment 8 bases; nucleotides outside the gene matches: 7. The CDR3 is 14 residues long. Germline values: CDR1 MNHNY, CDR2 SVGAGI (reference sequence). The CDR3 loop is CASSYGTGLSEAFF. In DNA, the CDR3 is TGTGCCAGCAGTTACGGGACAGGTCTTTCCGAAGCTTTCTTT.

The chain links TRBV14 to TRBJ1-2, with D possibly TRBD1 on 6 matching bases. Deletions cut 3 bases from V and 4 bases from J, with 6 bases between. Germline CDR1 SGHDN, CDR2 FVKESK. This CDR3 is 12 amino acids long. CDR3 region: CASSQGAYGYTF. CDR3 nucleotides: TGTGCCAGCAGCCAGGGGGCCTATGGCTACACCTTC.

This chain uses TRBV6-5 with TRBJ1-1; D unclear. Trimming took 0 bases from V and 0 from J, leaving 8 bases between them. This CDR3 has 15 residues. Per germline, CDR1 MNHEY and CDR2 SVGAGI. The CDR3 here is CASSYSWAMNTEAFF. The CDR3 nucleotides read TGTGCCAGCAGTTACTCATGGGCGATGAACACTGAAGCTTTCTTT.